A selection of T cell receptor beta chains follows, all from one sample in a study of blood T cell repertoires in COVID-19. The table came from immunoSEQ multiplex PCR; TCRdb's copy has only in-frame clones and leaves some out. The sample contains about 190,000 clones, 70% to 85% of which appear only once. Sequenced sample: PBMCs or T cells enriched from blood (not recorded which). The receptors come from a woman aged 25 to 39 who had recovered from COVID-19. Both conserved end residues are part of each CDR3. Each record gives: D gene, clone size, V gene, J gene, CDR3 protein, CDR3 DNA. The D gene is left open where the match is weak. The size entry is marked missing in some rows and otherwise reads once, few, many or a size class.

.	.	TRBV3-1/TRBV3-2	TRBJ1-5	CASSQDHRNQPQHF	TGTGCCAGCAGCCAAGATCACCGGAATCAGCCCCAGCATTTT
.	.	TRBV25-1	TRBJ2-7	CASTRTGSSYEQYF	TGTGCCAGCACCAGAACAGGGAGCTCCTACGAGCAGTACTTC
TRBD2	.	TRBV27	TRBJ2-1	CASSLLSSGGFYNEQFF	TGTGCCAGCAGTTTATTGTCTAGCGGGGGTTTCTACAATGAGCAGTTCTTC
.	few	TRBV28	TRBJ1-2	CASTERDLGYGYTF	TGTGCCAGCACCGAACGGGATTTGGGGTATGGCTACACCTTC
TRBD1	.	TRBV11-2	TRBJ2-1	CASSRDRVGGNEQFF	TGTGCCAGCAGCCGTGACAGGGTAGGGGGCAATGAGCAGTTCTTC
.	.	TRBV19	TRBJ1-1	CASSIASWTEAFF	TGTGCCAGTAGTATAGCGAGTTGGACTGAAGCTTTCTTT
.	.	TRBV29-1	TRBJ1-2	CSATTGYPGYTF	TGCAGCGCCACCACAGGGTACCCTGGCTACACCTTC
.	.	TRBV18	TRBJ2-3	CASSPIRADTQYF	TGTGCCAGCTCACCAATCAGGGCAGATACGCAGTATTTT
TRBD2	.	TRBV28	TRBJ2-3	CASSQGPPLAGGTDTQYF	TGTGCCAGCAGCCAAGGCCCCCCGCTAGCGGGAGGCACAGATACGCAGTATTTT
.	.	TRBV14	TRBJ1-5	CASSSSSFGPQHF	TGTGCCAGCAGCAGCTCATCCTTCGGGCCCCAGCATTTT
TRBD2	.	TRBV5-1	TRBJ2-1	CASSLSTGGRAGNEQFF	TGCGCCAGCAGCTTGTCGACTGGCGGGAGGGCGGGGAATGAGCAGTTCTTC
TRBD1	.	TRBV5-4	TRBJ1-1	CASSLAGGGMNTEAFF	TGTGCCAGCAGCTTGGCAGGGGGCGGCATGAACACTGAAGCTTTCTTT